This TCR beta chain was sequenced in a study of blood T cells in healthy people across ages. Study-level background: About one barcoded beta molecule per two T cells was captured by template switching.

CDR1 is MNHEY and CDR2 is SVGAGI in the germline V gene. The CDR3 sequence is 14 residues long. V was cut by 6 bases and J by 0 bases, with 11 bases left in between. Broader study findings: Donor CMV status was unknown, possibly confounding expanded clonotype changes.

This clonotype was counted a few times. Its antigen remains unidentified. The use of a sample-barcoded 5' primer and a J-beta primer mix characterized a second PCR of roughly 6 to 12 cycles. TCRdb reprocessed the 5' RACE reads via MiXCR and lists one record per CDR3 protein. The profile shows some 800,000 distinct CDR3 sequences, about 25% of them singletons. Healthy Caucasian individuals from Russia aged roughly 6 to 100 were enrolled as donors. These data were also filed under a second study, of T cells of mothers and their children. Turning to that study: Per child, around 3 million TCR beta CDR3 reads were obtained, against over 10 million per mother.

The J gene is TRBJ1-1, the V gene TRBV6-5; D unclear. Sequencing was done on a sample of blood. The sequence was obtained from a boy between 5 and 17 years old in good health. CDR3 sequence: CASRHATLNTEAFF. CDR3 DNA: TGTGCCAGCAGGCACGCAACTTTGAACACTGAAGCTTTCTTT.